Following are 12 T cell receptor beta chains from one sample sequenced in a study of blood T cell repertoires in COVID-19. Clones were read by immunoSEQ multiplex PCR, and TCRdb kept only the in-frame ones, dropping some. The data contain approximately 120,000 clones, around four fifths of them singletons. The specimen sequenced was peripheral blood. The receptor set was obtained from a human donor in a cohort sampled during active COVID-19.

The chain is built from TRBV28 and TRBJ1-2; 7 nucleotides agree with TRBD1. Germline values: CDR1 MDHEN, CDR2 SYDVKM. With V trimmed by 8 bases and J by 5 bases, 8 bases remained unmatched. This CDR3 region has 13 residues. The CDR3 DNA sequence: TGTGCCAGCTTCCGACAGGGAGGTTATGGCTACACCTTC. Its protein product is CASFRQGGYGYTF.

This clone was seen a single time. The chain is built from TRBV30 and TRBJ1-2; 11 positions match TRBD1. The CDR3 contains 18 residues. Trimming cost V 3 bases and J 2 bases; bases outside gene matches: 14. Germline CDR1 GTSNPN, CDR2 SVGIG (reference sequence). In DNA, the CDR3 is TGTGCCTGGAGAGCTGTCCCCGGGACAGGGGGTCTGAACTATGGCTACACCTTC. Translated, it gives CAWRAVPGTGGLNYGYTF.

The genes are TRBV10-3 and TRBJ1-4, with 11 nucleotides matching TRBD1. This CDR3 is 14 amino acids long. V lost 6 bases to trimming and J lost 6 bases; unmatched junction nucleotides: 3. CDR1 is ENHRY, CDR2 SYGVKD, per germline. In DNA form, the CDR3 reads TGTGCCATCAGGAGGGGACAGGGGGATGAAAAACTGTTTTTT. This encodes CAIRRGQGDEKLFF.

CDR3 nucleotide sequence: TGTGCCAGCAGAACCACCAGCGGGAGTCAGTACAATGAGCAGTTCTTC. Amino acids: CASRTTSGSQYNEQFF. The J gene is TRBJ2-1, the V gene TRBV4-2, with 8 bases matching TRBD2. The CDR3 extends over 16 amino acids. Germline V gene data show CDR1 as LGHNA and CDR2 as YNFKEQ. V lost 6 bases, J lost 4 bases, and 11 bases stayed unmatched.

In its sample, this clone was seen many times. The chain has TRBV5-5 and TRBJ2-7, with 7 bases matching TRBD1. Germline V gene data show CDR1 as SGHKS and CDR2 as YYEKEE (reference sequence). V was clipped by 4 bases and J by 2 bases; unmatched bases: 9. CDR3 length equals 15 residues. The CDR3: CASSLDRAGAYEQYF. Here the CDR3 DNA reads TGTGCCAGCAGCCTTGACAGGGCCGGGGCCTACGAGCAGTACTTC.

This clone was seen just once. CDR3 protein: CASSYRRDEQYF. DNA of the CDR3: TGTGCCAGCAGTTATCGCAGGGACGAGCAGTACTTC. The rearrangement joins TRBV6-2 or TRBV6-3 to TRBJ2-7; D possibly corresponds to TRBD1 (5 bases). The ends were cut back, 3 bases at V and 5 bases at J, with 8 bases in the middle. The CDR3 length is 12 residues. The V gene's germline CDR1 is MNHEY and CDR2 SVGEGT.

The CDR3 DNA reads as TGTGCCAGCAGCCCGCCTCGGGCGGGGGGCCAAGAGACCCAGTACTTC. Residues: CASSPPRAGGQETQYF. The chain is built from TRBV11-2 and TRBJ2-5, with 8 bases that match TRBD2. The CDR3 length is 16 residues. The junction had 9 bases not matched to a gene; V was cut back by 5 bases and J by 1 base. Germline V CDR1 and CDR2: SGHAT, FQNNGV.

The V gene is TRBV27, the J gene TRBJ2-1; D ambiguous. The CDR3 length is 13 residues. Between the trimmed V and J ends, which lost 5 bases and 4 bases, there was a span of 9 bases. Germline CDR1 reads MNHEY; CDR2 reads SMNVEV (reference sequence). CDR3 sequence: CASSAETYNEQFF. CDR3 bases: TGTGCCAGCAGTGCCGAGACTTACAATGAGCAGTTCTTC.

The V gene is TRBV2, the J gene TRBJ1-5; TRBD1 matches at 11 bases. Trimming at V came to 7 bases and at J to 3 bases, leaving 5 bases not matched to a gene. The CDR3 is made up of 15 amino acids. Germline V CDR1 and CDR2: SNHLY, FYNNEI. CDR3 amino acids: CASTWDRGFNQPQHF. CDR3 coding DNA: TGTGCCAGCACCTGGGACAGGGGGTTCAATCAGCCCCAGCATTTT.

This clone was seen only once. The rearrangement links TRBV19 to TRBJ2-1; TRBD1 might be the D (6 bases). The CDR3 totals 13 residues. V dropped 5 bases and J dropped 8 bases, with 13 bases sitting between them. Germline values: CDR1 LNHDA, CDR2 SQIVND (reference sequence). In nucleotides, the CDR3 is TGTGCCAGTAGTTACACAGGGACCCATGAGCAGTTCTTC. Translated: CASSYTGTHEQFF.

This rearrangement joins TRBV24-1 to TRBJ2-3; 8 positions agree with TRBD2. Per germline, CDR1 KGHDR and CDR2 SFDVKD. The CDR3 is made up of 14 amino acids. V shed 7 bases and J 0 bases; nucleotides not matched to a gene: 2. CDR3 DNA sequence: TGTGCCACCAGGTCTAGCGGGAGCACAGATACGCAGTATTTT. This translates into CATRSSGSTDTQYF.

By share, this clone counts as large (0.1 to 1%). V is TRBV7-9 and J is TRBJ2-3; 9 bases line up with TRBD1. Per the germline V gene, CDR1 is SEHNR and CDR2 is FQNEAQ (reference sequence). There are 15 residues in the CDR3. Unmatched junction bases numbered 5, after V lost 4 bases and J lost 3 bases. The CDR3 coding sequence is TGTGCCAGCAGCTGGGGACAGGGTGAGACAGATACGCAGTATTTT. It codes for CASSWGQGETDTQYF.